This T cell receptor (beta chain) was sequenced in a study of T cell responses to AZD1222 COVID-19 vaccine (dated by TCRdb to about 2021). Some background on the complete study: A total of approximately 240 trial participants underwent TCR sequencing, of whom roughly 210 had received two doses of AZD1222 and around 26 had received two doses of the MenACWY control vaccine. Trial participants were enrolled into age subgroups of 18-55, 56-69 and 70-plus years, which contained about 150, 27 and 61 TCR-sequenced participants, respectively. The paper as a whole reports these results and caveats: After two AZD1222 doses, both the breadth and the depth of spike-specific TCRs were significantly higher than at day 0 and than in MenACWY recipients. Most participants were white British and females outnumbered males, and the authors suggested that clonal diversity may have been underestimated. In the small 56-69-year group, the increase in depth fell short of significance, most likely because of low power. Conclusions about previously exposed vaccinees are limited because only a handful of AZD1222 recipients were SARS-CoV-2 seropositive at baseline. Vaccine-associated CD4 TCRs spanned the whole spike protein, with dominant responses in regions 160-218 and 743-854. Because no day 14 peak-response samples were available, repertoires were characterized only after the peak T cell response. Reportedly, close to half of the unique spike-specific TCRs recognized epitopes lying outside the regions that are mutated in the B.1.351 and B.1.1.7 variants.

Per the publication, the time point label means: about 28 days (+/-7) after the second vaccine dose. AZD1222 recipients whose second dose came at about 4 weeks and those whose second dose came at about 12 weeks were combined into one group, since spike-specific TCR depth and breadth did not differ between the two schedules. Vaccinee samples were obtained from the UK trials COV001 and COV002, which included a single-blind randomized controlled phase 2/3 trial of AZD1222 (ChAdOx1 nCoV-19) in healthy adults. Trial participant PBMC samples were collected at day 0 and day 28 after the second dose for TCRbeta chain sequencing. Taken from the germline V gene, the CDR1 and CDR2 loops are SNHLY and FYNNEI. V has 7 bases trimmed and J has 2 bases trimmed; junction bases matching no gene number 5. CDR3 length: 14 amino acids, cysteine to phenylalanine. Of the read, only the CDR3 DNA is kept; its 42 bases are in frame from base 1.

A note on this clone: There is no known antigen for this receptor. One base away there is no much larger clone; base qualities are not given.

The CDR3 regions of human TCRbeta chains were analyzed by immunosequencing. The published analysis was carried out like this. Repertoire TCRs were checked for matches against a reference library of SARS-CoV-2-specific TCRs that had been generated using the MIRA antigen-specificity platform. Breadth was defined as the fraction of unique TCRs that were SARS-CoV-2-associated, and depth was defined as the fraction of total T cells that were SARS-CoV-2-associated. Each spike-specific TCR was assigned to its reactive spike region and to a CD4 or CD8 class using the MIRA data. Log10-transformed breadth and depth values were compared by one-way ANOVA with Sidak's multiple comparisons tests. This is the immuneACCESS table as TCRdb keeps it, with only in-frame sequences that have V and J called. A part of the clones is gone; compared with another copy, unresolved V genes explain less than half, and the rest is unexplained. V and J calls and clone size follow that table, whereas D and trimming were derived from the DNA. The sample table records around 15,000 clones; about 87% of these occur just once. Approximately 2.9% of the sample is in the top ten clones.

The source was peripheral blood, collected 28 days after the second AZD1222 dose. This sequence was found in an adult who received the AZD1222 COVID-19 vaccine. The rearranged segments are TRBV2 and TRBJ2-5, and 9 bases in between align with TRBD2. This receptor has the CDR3 CASIASGAQETQYF. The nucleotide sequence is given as TGTGCCAGCATCGCTAGCGGGGCTCAAGAGACCCAGTACTTC. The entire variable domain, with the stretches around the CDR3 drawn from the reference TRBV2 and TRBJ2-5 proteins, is EPEVTQTPSHQVTQMGQEVILRCVPISNHLYFYWYRQILGQKVEFLVSFYNNEISEKSEIFDDQFSVERPDGSNFTLKIRSTKLEDSAMYFCASIASGAQETQYFGPGTRLLVL.